The 24 T cell receptor beta chains presented below share a single source sample, sequenced in a study of blood T cells in healthy people across ages. A sample-barcoded 5' primer and a J-beta primer mix were used in a second PCR of about 7 to 12 cycles. Using its own MiXCR run on the 5' RACE reads, TCRdb lists one record per CDR3 protein. Altogether about 1.6 million distinct CDR3 sequences are present, roughly a third being singletons, with the ten largest covering 11%. The sequenced sample was blood. These receptors all stem from a woman in her thirties in good health.

The V gene is TRBV5-6, the J gene TRBJ1-1; D is unclear. Trimming took 4 bases from V and 6 from J, leaving 10 bases between them. Germline CDR1 SGHDT, CDR2 YYEEEE. This CDR3 region has 12 residues. This CDR3 is CASSNNGAEAFF. CDR3 DNA: TGTGCCAGCAGCAATAATGGAGCTGAAGCTTTCTTT.

V is TRBV7-2 and J is TRBJ2-1; D is unresolved. V lost 3 bases and J 3 bases, leaving 6 bases between the germline ends. From germline, CDR1 is SGHTA and CDR2 FQGNSA. The CDR3 sequence is 13 residues long. In DNA form, the CDR3 reads TGTGCCAGCAGCTTCCAGGTCTACAATGAGCAGTTCTTC. It specifies CASSFQVYNEQFF. Complete variable domain (other parts from reference TRBV7-2 and TRBJ2-1): GAGVSQSPSNKVTEKGKDVELRCDPISGHTALYWYRQSLGQGLEFLIYFQGNSAPDKSGLPSDRFSAERTGGSVSTLTIQRTQQEDSAVYLCASSFQVYNEQFFGPGTRLTVL.

The chain is built from TRBV5-1 and TRBJ2-5, with 14 bases matching TRBD2. Trimming cost V 0 bases and J 5 bases; bases outside gene matches: 9. Germline lookup yields CDR1 SGHRS and CDR2 YFSETQ. The CDR3 contains 18 residues. CDR3 nucleotides: TGCGCCAGCAGCTTGGGACTAGCGGGGGGGCCGATTATGGAGACCCAGTACTTC. Its translation: CASSLGLAGGPIMETQYF.

The chain recombines TRBV9 with TRBJ1-1; TRBD1 agrees at 7 bases. Germline values: CDR1 SGDLS, CDR2 YYNGEE. The CDR3 is 14 residues long. Trimming removed 6 bases from V and 1 base from J; junction bases left unmatched: 6. CDR3 loop: CASTTGFRNTEAFF. CDR3 in DNA: TGTGCCAGCACGACAGGGTTTAGGAACACTGAAGCTTTCTTT.

This rearrangement joins TRBV11-2 to TRBJ2-5; 10 bases are a match to TRBD1. Germline V CDR1 and CDR2: SGHAT, FQNNGV. J was trimmed by 4 bases and V by 5 bases; bases with no gene match: 7. CDR3 length: 15 amino acids. The CDR3 sequence is CASSNRTGGGETQYF. The CDR3 nucleotides are TGTGCCAGCAGCAACCGGACAGGGGGAGGAGAGACCCAGTACTTC.

The genes are TRBV5-1 and TRBJ1-2; D might be TRBD1 (5 bases). V lost 5 bases, J lost 5 bases, and 13 bases lay in between. Germline V gives CDR1 SGHRS, CDR2 YFSETQ. CDR3 size: 13 residues. CDR3 sequence: CASSRDQGYGYTF. The DNA for the CDR3 is TGCGCCAGCAGTCGGGATCAGGGTTATGGCTACACCTTC.

The V and J genes are TRBV6-5 and TRBJ2-3, with TRBD2 matching 8 bases. Per germline, CDR1 MNHEY and CDR2 SVGAGI. The trim removed 0 bases at V and 8 bases at J, leaving 10 bases unmatched. The CDR3 length is 16 residues. The CDR3 reads CASSYSPGREAFTQYF. The CDR3 DNA sequence: TGTGCCAGCAGTTACTCGCCAGGGCGGGAGGCTTTTACGCAGTATTTT.

The chain uses TRBV13 and TRBJ2-5; a possible D gene is TRBD2 (5 bases). The J call may be wrong; the DNA end is better matched by TRBJ2-7. The CDR3 consists of 14 residues. The V gene's germline CDR1 is PRHDT and CDR2 FYEKMQ (reference sequence). DNA of the CDR3: TGTGCCAGCAACTCCCGGGGAAAGGGCGGCGAGCAGTACTTC. Its protein is CASNSRGKGGEQYF.

The sample holds a few counts of this clonotype. The rearrangement links TRBV25-1 to TRBJ2-1; 8 bases fit TRBD2. CDR1 is MGHDK, CDR2 SYGVNS, per germline. The CDR3 length is 15 residues. Trimming at V came to 1 base and at J to 10 bases, leaving 9 bases not matched to a gene. CDR3 DNA sequence: TGTGCCAGCAGTGAATTCCCGGGGGGGCCGGAGGAGCAGTTCTTC. Amino acid sequence: CASSEFPGGPEEQFF.

V gene TRBV2 combines with J gene TRBJ1-2, with a tentative D call TRBD1 (6 bases). CDR3 size: 14 residues. In germline, CDR1 is SNHLY, CDR2 FYNNEI. Trimming took 8 bases from V and 8 from J, leaving 21 bases between them. The CDR3 DNA reads as TGTGCCAGCCCCCTCACACGGGGGGCGCGAGGCTACACCTTC. Translated: CASPLTRGARGYTF. Combining the CDR3 with reference TRBV2 and TRBJ1-2 gives the whole variable domain EPEVTQTPSHQVTQMGQEVILRCVPISNHLYFYWYRQILGQKVEFLVSFYNNEISEKSEIFDDQFSVERPDGSNFTLKIRSTKLEDSAMYFCASPLTRGARGYTFGSGTRLTVV.

The chain recombines TRBV28 with TRBJ2-5, with 7 bases fitting TRBD2. This CDR3 contains 16 residues. The germline V gene has CDR1 MDHEN and CDR2 SYDVKM. The junction had 4 bases not matched to a gene; V was cut back by 0 bases and J by 0 bases. CDR3 protein: CASSLWSGNHQETQYF. The DNA for the CDR3 is TGTGCCAGCAGTTTATGGAGCGGGAATCACCAAGAGACCCAGTACTTC.

This clonotype appeared once. The chain couples TRBV24-1 to TRBJ2-1; 7 bases agree with TRBD2. V was clipped by 7 bases and J by 5 bases; unmatched bases: 10. CDR1 KGHDR and CDR2 SFDVKD come from the germline V gene. CDR3 length: 15 amino acids. Here the CDR3 reads CATRGGEGCNNEQFF. In DNA form, the CDR3 reads TGTGCCACCAGAGGAGGGGAGGGATGTAACAATGAGCAGTTCTTC.

This clonotype occurred a few times. The chain is built from TRBV5-1 and TRBJ2-3; D perhaps matches TRBD1 (6 bases). The CDR3 is 13 amino acids. V gave up 5 bases and J gave up 4 bases, with 11 bases separating them. CDR1 SGHRS and CDR2 YFSETQ come from the germline V gene. The chain's CDR3 is CASREGGADTQYF. In nucleotides, the CDR3 is TGCGCCAGCAGGGAAGGGGGAGCAGATACGCAGTATTTT.

As concerns this clonotype: Since a much larger clone is just one base distant, this may be a read error. This chain joins TRBV20-1 and TRBJ1-2; D possibly corresponds to TRBD1 (6 bases). V was shortened by 3 bases and J by 4 bases, with 15 bases between the two germline ends. Per the germline V gene, CDR1 is DFQATT and CDR2 is SNEGSKA (reference sequence). The CDR3 extends over 14 amino acids. CDR3 nucleotides: TGCAGTGCTAGGGTACGGGGGGCAAGCTATGGCTACACCTTC. Its protein product is CSARVRGASYGYTF.

This clonotype came up a few times. The V and J genes are TRBV29-1 and TRBJ2-2; perhaps TRBD1 as D (6 bases). The germline V gene has CDR1 SQVTM and CDR2 ANQGSEA. Trimming stripped 6 bases from V and 7 bases from J, with 12 bases between. CDR3 length equals 12 residues. The CDR3 reads CSVTGAIGELFF. The DNA of the CDR3 is TGCAGCGTGACAGGAGCTATCGGGGAGCTGTTTTTT.

Many counts were recorded for this clonotype. In DNA, the CDR3 is TGTGCCAGCAGCTCAAATCATTGGGACGTTCCCATGAACACTGAAGCTTTCTTT. Its translation: CASSSNHWDVPMNTEAFF. V usage is TRBV7-6 and J usage is TRBJ1-1, with D possibly matching TRBD1 (5 bases). The germline V gene has CDR1 SGHVS and CDR2 FNYEAQ. The germline V and J ends were trimmed by 4 bases and 0 bases, with 21 bases remaining between them. The CDR3 runs 18 residues.

The chain joins TRBV6-2 or TRBV6-3 to TRBJ2-7; 12 bases fit TRBD2. Germline CDR1 and CDR2: MNHEY and SVGEGT. The CDR3 has 20 amino acids. Trimming at V came to 4 bases and at J to 1 base, leaving 17 bases not matched to a gene. The CDR3 DNA reads as TGTGCCAGCAGTTTTCAATTGCGGACTAGCGGGATACCTTTTTCCTACGAGCAGTACTTC. Translated, it gives CASSFQLRTSGIPFSYEQYF.

In the case of this clonotype: The junction departs from germline at one end; a sequencing error may be responsible. The J gene is TRBJ1-4, the V gene TRBV5-1; D is undetermined. The length of the CDR3 is 13 residues. CDR1 is SGHRS, CDR2 YFSETQ, per germline. The CDR3 loop is CTSSLPPNEKLFF. CDR3 sequence (DNA): TGCACCAGCAGCCTTCCCCCCAATGAAAAACTGTTTTTT.

The chain employs TRBV5-1 and TRBJ2-3, with a tentative D call TRBD1 (6 bases). Trimming left V 5 bases short and J 0 bases short, with 10 bases between. Germline assignment: CDR1 SGHRS and CDR2 YFSETQ. The CDR3 spans 14 residues. CDR3 coding DNA: TGCGCCAGCAGTTCAGGGGATAGCACAGATACGCAGTATTTT. It codes for CASSSGDSTDTQYF.

The chain joins TRBV18 to TRBJ1-5; a possible D gene is TRBD1 (6 bases). This CDR3 has 12 amino acids. V was shortened by 5 bases and J by 8 bases, with 10 bases between the two germline ends. The germline V gene encodes CDR1 KGHSH and CDR2 LQKENI. For the CDR3, the DNA is TGTGCCAGCTCAGAAGGGGGGAAGCCCCAGCATTTT. Translating gives CASSEGGKPQHF.

This chain joins TRBV4-2 and TRBJ2-7, with TRBD2 matching 10 bases. CDR1 is LGHNA, CDR2 YNFKEQ, per germline. With V trimmed by 4 bases and J by 0 bases, 18 bases remained unmatched. This CDR3 region has 20 residues. The CDR3 sequence is CASSPLDRLSGGVPSYEQYF. As DNA, the CDR3 is TGTGCCAGCAGCCCCCTCGACAGACTGAGCGGGGGGGTCCCCTCCTACGAGCAGTACTTC.

This clonotype was observed a few times. This rearrangement joins TRBV10-3 to TRBJ1-2; 10 bases match TRBD1. Germline CDR1 reads ENHRY; CDR2 reads SYGVKD. The CDR3 loop spans 16 amino acids. V dropped 2 bases and J dropped 6; count of bases not matched to a gene: 9. The DNA for the CDR3 is TGTGCCATCAGTGAGCATAAGACAGGGGGCGGGAATGGCTACACCTTC. This codes for CAISEHKTGGGNGYTF.

The V call is TRBV2, the J call TRBJ2-5; 10 nucleotides agree with TRBD2. The CDR3 is 17 residues long. J lost 2 bases, V lost 6 bases, and 12 bases had no gene match. The germline V gene encodes CDR1 SNHLY and CDR2 FYNNEI. CDR3: CASSAILAGGPQETQYF. Written as DNA, the CDR3 is TGTGCCAGCAGCGCCATATTAGCGGGGGGACCTCAAGAGACCCAGTACTTC.

A few counts support this clonotype. The rearrangement joins TRBV6-1 to TRBJ2-1, with a possible D match to TRBD1 (6 bases). Trimming removed 7 bases at V and 7 bases at J, with 20 bases between. Looked up from germline, CDR1 is MNHNS and CDR2 is SASEGT. This CDR3 region has 15 residues. CDR3 sequence reads: CASTGAGNGLNEQFF. The CDR3, as DNA: TGTGCCAGCACAGGGGCAGGGAACGGGCTGAATGAGCAGTTCTTC.